Given below is one T cell receptor (beta chain) in context. This sample stems from a study of blood T cell repertoires in COVID-19. Study at large: Sites in the United States, Italy and Spain provided acute and convalescent COVID-19 samples. From T cells, B-cell-depleted T cells, or PBMCs came the material, which was cDNA or gDNA.

Per the original data handling: Nucleated cell counts were estimated from reference gene primer amplification. Sequencing used immunoSEQ multiplex PCR; TCRdb keeps in-frame clones, though not all of them. V and J calls and clone size are copied from that table; D and trimming were computed from the DNA. The data contain over 250,000 clones, over 75% of them seen just once; the ten biggest clones take up 13%. The V end lost 0 bases, the J end lost 2 bases, and 4 bases lay between the germline ends. The CDR3 is made up of 13 amino acids. Germline-derived CDR1 and CDR2 are SEHNR and FQNEAQ (reference sequence).

Source material: peripheral blood. This sequence was found in a human donor in a cohort sampled during active COVID-19. The chain carries TRBV7-9 and TRBJ1-2; D remains unclear. CDR3 sequence: CASSLAQNYGYTF. In nucleotides, the CDR3 is TGTGCCAGCAGCTTAGCACAAAACTATGGCTACACCTTC. Based on the CDR3 plus reference TRBV7-9 and TRBJ1-2, the full variable domain is DTGVSQNPRHKITKRGQNVTFRCDPISEHNRLYWYRQTLGQGPEFLTYFQNEAQLEKSRLLSDRFSAERPKGSFSTLEIQRTEQGDSAMYLCASSLAQNYGYTFGSGTRLTVV.